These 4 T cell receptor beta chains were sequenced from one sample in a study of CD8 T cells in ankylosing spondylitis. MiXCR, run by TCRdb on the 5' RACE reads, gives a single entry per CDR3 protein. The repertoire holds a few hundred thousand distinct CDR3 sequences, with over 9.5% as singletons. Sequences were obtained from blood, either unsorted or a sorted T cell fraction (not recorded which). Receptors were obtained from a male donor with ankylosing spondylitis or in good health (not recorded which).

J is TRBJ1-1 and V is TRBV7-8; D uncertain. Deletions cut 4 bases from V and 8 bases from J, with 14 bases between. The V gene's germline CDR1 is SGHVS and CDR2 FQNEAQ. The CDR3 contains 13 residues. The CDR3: CASSYLRELEAFF. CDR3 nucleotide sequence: TGTGCCAGCAGCTACCTAAGAGAGCTCGAAGCTTTCTTT.

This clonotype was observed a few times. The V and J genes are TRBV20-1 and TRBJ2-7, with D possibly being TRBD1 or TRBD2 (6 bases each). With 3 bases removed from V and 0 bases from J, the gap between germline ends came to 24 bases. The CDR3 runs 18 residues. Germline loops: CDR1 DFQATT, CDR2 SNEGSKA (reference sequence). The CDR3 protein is CSARGQGPGLKSSYEQYF. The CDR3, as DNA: TGCAGTGCTAGGGGACAAGGGCCGGGACTCAAGAGCTCCTACGAGCAGTACTTC.

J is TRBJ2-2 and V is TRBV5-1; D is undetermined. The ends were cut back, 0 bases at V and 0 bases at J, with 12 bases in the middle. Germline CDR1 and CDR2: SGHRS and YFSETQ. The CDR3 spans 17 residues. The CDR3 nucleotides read TGCGCCAGCAGCTTGGGGGCGAGATCCACGAACACCGGGGAGCTGTTTTTT. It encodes CASSLGARSTNTGELFF.

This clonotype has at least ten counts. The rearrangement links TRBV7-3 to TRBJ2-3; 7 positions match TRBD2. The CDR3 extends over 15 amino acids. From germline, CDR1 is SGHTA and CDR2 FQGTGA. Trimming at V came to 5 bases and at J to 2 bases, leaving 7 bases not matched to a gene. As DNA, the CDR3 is TGTGCCAGCAGCCCGGGGGGACTACCCACAGATACGCAGTATTTT. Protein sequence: CASSPGGLPTDTQYF.